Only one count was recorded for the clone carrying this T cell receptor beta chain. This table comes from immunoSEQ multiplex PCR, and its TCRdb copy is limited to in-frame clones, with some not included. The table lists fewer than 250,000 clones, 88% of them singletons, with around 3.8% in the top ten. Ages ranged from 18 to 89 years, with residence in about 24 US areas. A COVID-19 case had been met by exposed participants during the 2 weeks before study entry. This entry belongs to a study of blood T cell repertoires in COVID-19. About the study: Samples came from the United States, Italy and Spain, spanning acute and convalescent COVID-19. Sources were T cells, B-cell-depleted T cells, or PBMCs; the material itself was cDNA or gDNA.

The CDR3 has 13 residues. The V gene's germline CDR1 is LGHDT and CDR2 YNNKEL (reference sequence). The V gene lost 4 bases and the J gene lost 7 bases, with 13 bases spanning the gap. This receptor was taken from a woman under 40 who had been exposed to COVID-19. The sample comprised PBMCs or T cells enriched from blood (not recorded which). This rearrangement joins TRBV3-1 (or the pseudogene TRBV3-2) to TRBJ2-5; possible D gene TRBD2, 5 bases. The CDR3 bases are TGTGCCAGCAGCCCGCAGCGGCGAGTGACCCAGTACTTC. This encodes CASSPQRRVTQYF.